What follows are 30 T cell receptor beta chains derived from one specimen sequenced in a study of control samples from healthy donors and cancer patients (dated by TCRdb to 2020 to 2021). The method behind the library was the immunoSEQ multiplex PCR assay. In its TCRdb copy, this immuneACCESS table keeps in-frame sequences only and misses some clones. Where compared with another copy, unresolved V genes explain less than half of these, and the others have no known cause. The sample table records 48,000 or so clones; roughly 92% of these occur just once. The top ten constitute about a quarter of the sample. The sequenced sample was PBMCs. Source of these receptors: a woman aged 45 to 65 with head and neck cancer.

The CDR3 sequence: CASSTSYEQYF. CDR3 nucleotides: TGTGCCAGCAGCACCTCCTACGAGCAGTACTTC. The rearrangement uses TRBV12-3 or TRBV12-4 and TRBJ2-7; D not resolved. The V and J ends lost 6 bases and 0 bases respectively, with 3 bases between them. CDR3 length: 11 residues.

The V call is TRBV28, the J call TRBJ2-7; 8 nucleotides match TRBD1. The CDR3 runs 16 residues. Germline V gene sequence: CDR1 MDHEN, CDR2 SYDVKM. The ends lost 6 bases at V and 2 bases at J; junction bases unmatched: 12. The chain's CDR3 is CASSPGSRGLTYEQYF. The CDR3 DNA follows: TGTGCCAGCAGCCCCGGGTCCAGGGGGCTGACCTACGAGCAGTACTTC.

The J gene is TRBJ2-1, the V gene TRBV7-3; no definite D call. The germline V gene encodes CDR1 SGHTA and CDR2 FQGTGA. V was shortened by 5 bases and J by 5 bases, with 10 bases between the two germline ends. This CDR3 spans 13 amino acids. For the CDR3, the DNA is TGTGCCAGCAGCCCAAGTCGGGACAATGAGCAGTTCTTC. Translation gives CASSPSRDNEQFF.

The chain employs TRBV21-1 and TRBJ1-1; TRBD1, as called in the table, went unchecked against the DNA. TRBV21-1 constitutes a pseudogene. This CDR3 region has 15 residues. Here the CDR3 reads CASSKAGQGDTEAFF. CDR3 bases: TGTGCCAGCAGCAAAGCGGGGCAGGGGGACACTGAAGCTTTCTTT.

The chain couples TRBV2 to TRBJ2-2, with 8 bases identical to TRBD2. V lost 11 bases, J lost 0 bases, and 8 bases stayed unmatched. This CDR3 is built from 15 residues. Germline values: CDR1 SNHLY, CDR2 FYNNEI. The CDR3 region is CARGAGGANTGELFF. CDR3 sequence (DNA): TGTGCCCGCGGGGCCGGGGGGGCGAACACCGGGGAGCTGTTTTTT.

This rearrangement joins TRBV27 to TRBJ1-2, with TRBD1 identical over 7 bases. The V and J ends lost 2 bases and 10 bases, in that order; junction bases with no gene match: 4. CDR1 is MNHEY, CDR2 SMNVEV, per germline (reference sequence). The CDR3 is 12 amino acids. CDR3 loop: CASSLAGGPYTF. The CDR3 DNA reads as TGTGCCAGCAGTTTAGCAGGGGGTCCCTACACCTTC.

This rearrangement joins TRBV7-3 to TRBJ2-6; D is perhaps TRBD1 (5 bases). The V gene's germline CDR1 is SGHTA and CDR2 FQGTGA. The CDR3 sequence is 15 residues long. V lost 5 bases to trimming and J lost 4 bases, with 12 bases between them. CDR3 DNA: TGTGCCAGCAGCGCCCAGACAGCCGGGGCCAACGTCCTGACTTTC. This gives the protein CASSAQTAGANVLTF.

This chain joins TRBV5-5 and TRBJ2-7; 9 nucleotides align to TRBD1. CDR1 and CDR2 (germline): SGHKS, YYEKEE (reference sequence). This CDR3 contains 14 residues. Unmatched junction bases numbered 2, after V lost 3 bases and J lost 1 base. CDR3 in amino acids: CASSSGQGSYEQYF. For the CDR3, the DNA is TGTGCCAGCAGCTCGGGACAGGGATCCTACGAGCAGTACTTC.

The chain is built from TRBV19 and TRBJ1-1; D remains ambiguous. The germline gives CDR1 LNHDA, CDR2 SQIVND (reference sequence). This CDR3 comprises 13 residues. The V and J ends lost 5 bases and 4 bases respectively, with 11 bases between them. CDR3 bases: TGTGCCAGTAGTCCCGGCCCGGGCACTGAAGCTTTCTTT. Its protein is CASSPGPGTEAFF.

The genes are TRBV5-6 and TRBJ1-1, with D possibly TRBD1 on 5 matching bases. The CDR3 covers 13 residues. V dropped 2 bases and J dropped 7 bases, with 12 bases sitting between them. Per the germline V gene, CDR1 is SGHDT and CDR2 is YYEEEE. Here the CDR3 DNA reads TGTGCCAGCAGCTTCTGGGGGTCGGATGAAGCTTTCTTT. Amino acid sequence: CASSFWGSDEAFF.

Only one count was recorded for this clone. J is TRBJ2-1 and V is TRBV30, with D possibly being TRBD2 (7 bases). The CDR3 totals 15 residues. Trimming shortened V by 4 bases and J by 5 bases, and 18 bases separated the two germline ends. Germline CDR1 reads GTSNPN; CDR2 reads SVGIG (reference sequence). CDR3 in DNA: TGTGCCTGGAATCAAGGGGGGGCCCAACACAATGAGCAGTTCTTC. Translated: CAWNQGGAQHNEQFF.

The V gene is TRBV7-2, the J gene TRBJ2-1; 14 bases map to TRBD2. Germline loops: CDR1 SGHTA, CDR2 FQGNSA. The CDR3 is 16 amino acids. The junction had 11 bases not matched to a gene; V was cut back by 7 bases and J by 9 bases. CDR3 residues: CASTSRGTSGSSEQFF. DNA for the CDR3: TGTGCCAGCACCTCCCGAGGGACTAGCGGGAGTAGTGAGCAGTTCTTC. The complete variable domain, with remaining parts taken from reference TRBV7-2 and TRBJ2-1, reads GAGVSQSPSNKVTEKGKDVELRCDPISGHTALYWYRQSLGQGLEFLIYFQGNSAPDKSGLPSDRFSAERTGGSVSTLTIQRTQQEDSAVYLCASTSRGTSGSSEQFFGPGTRLTVL.

The V gene is TRBV14, the J gene TRBJ1-2; perhaps TRBD1 as D (6 bases). Germline V lookup: CDR1 SGHDN, CDR2 FVKESK. Trimming removed 2 bases from V and 8 bases from J, with 12 bases in between. This CDR3 is built from 13 residues. In nucleotides, the CDR3 is TGTGCCAGCAGCCAAACTAAGGGGGGCGGCTACACCTTC. Translating gives CASSQTKGGGYTF.

The chain uses TRBV29-1 and TRBJ2-1; 7 bases line up with TRBD2. Germline CDR1 SQVTM, CDR2 ANQGSEA. V shed 5 bases and J 2 bases; nucleotides not matched to a gene: 6. The CDR3 spans 14 residues. CDR3 region: CSVLAGNPYNEQFF. CDR3 nucleotide sequence: TGCAGCGTTTTAGCGGGCAACCCCTACAATGAGCAGTTCTTC.

CDR3 in amino acids: CASTLNPSGIASPYNEQFF. CDR3 sequence (DNA): TGTGCCAGCACCCTCAATCCCAGCGGGATAGCGAGTCCCTACAATGAGCAGTTCTTC. The gene calls are TRBV9 and TRBJ2-1; TRBD2 aligns across 7 bases. From germline, CDR1 is SGDLS and CDR2 YYNGEE. V lost 6 bases, J lost 2 bases, and 20 bases stayed unmatched. The CDR3 covers 19 residues. Variable domain in full (rest from reference TRBV9 and TRBJ2-1): DSGVTQTPKHLITATGQRVTLRCSPRSGDLSVYWYQQSLDQGLQFLIQYYNGEERAKGNILERFSAQQFPDLHSELNLSSLELGDSALYFCASTLNPSGIASPYNEQFFGPGTRLTVL.

The CDR3 loop is CASSSAGYESTEAFF. CDR3 in DNA: TGTGCCAGCAGTAGTGCAGGGTATGAGAGCACTGAAGCTTTCTTT. This chain connects TRBV6-5 to TRBJ1-1; possibly TRBD1 for D (5 bases). V dropped 5 bases and J dropped 4 bases, with 17 bases sitting between them. This CDR3 region has 15 residues. Germline V gene sequence: CDR1 MNHEY, CDR2 SVGAGI.

This chain connects TRBV7-2 to TRBJ1-4, with D possibly being TRBD1 (6 bases). Deletions cut 1 base from V and 2 bases from J, with 11 bases between. The CDR3 spans 16 residues. Looked up from germline, CDR1 is SGHTA and CDR2 is FQGNSA. This CDR3 is CASSLVGGLTNEKLFF. As DNA, the CDR3 is TGTGCCAGCAGCTTAGTAGGGGGGCTGACTAATGAAAAACTGTTTTTT.

This rearrangement joins TRBV27 to TRBJ2-1; D perhaps matches TRBD1 (5 bases). Germline CDR1 reads MNHEY; CDR2 reads SMNVEV (reference sequence). V was cut by 5 bases and J by 2 bases, with 10 bases left in between. The CDR3 runs to 14 residues. The CDR3 DNA reads as TGTGCCAGCAGTCCCTACAGGACCTACAATGAGCAGTTCTTC. Translating gives CASSPYRTYNEQFF.

The chain combines TRBV5-1 with TRBJ1-1; 8 bases are a match to TRBD1. V dropped 6 bases and J dropped 1; count of bases not matched to a gene: 5. The CDR3 contains 14 residues. Germline-derived CDR1 and CDR2 are SGHRS and YFSETQ. The DNA for the CDR3 is TGCGCCAGCAACAAACAGGGGGGGAACACTGAAGCTTTCTTT. This encodes CASNKQGGNTEAFF.

The chain uses TRBV2 and TRBJ2-6; the D is unclear. V was pared by 4 bases and J by 0 bases, with 7 bases between. CDR1 is SNHLY, CDR2 FYNNEI, per germline. The CDR3 extends over 15 amino acids. CDR3 in amino acids: CASSGGLSGANVLTF. Here the CDR3 DNA reads TGTGCCAGCAGTGGGGGTCTCTCTGGGGCCAACGTCCTGACTTTC.

This clone appeared once. The V and J genes are TRBV6-5 and TRBJ1-2; D gene unclear. Trimming took off 4 bases at V and 2 bases at J, with 11 bases between the two ends. Germline V lookup: CDR1 MNHEY, CDR2 SVGAGI. This CDR3 region has 14 residues. The CDR3 loop reads CASSSPGPNYGYTF. CDR3 nucleotide sequence: TGTGCCAGCAGTTCCCCCGGACCGAACTATGGCTACACCTTC.

This chain joins TRBV7-6 and TRBJ1-1; D is perhaps TRBD1 (5 bases). Germline V gene data show CDR1 as SGHVS and CDR2 as FNYEAQ. The V and J ends lost 6 bases and 6 bases respectively, with 26 bases between them. The CDR3 loop spans 17 amino acids. CDR3 in DNA: TGTGCCAGCAGTCCGAGAGCCCCGGGGGATGGTCTGGCTGAAGCTTTCTTT. As protein: CASSPRAPGDGLAEAFF.

The chain employs TRBV7-9 and TRBJ2-1; D is unclear. The CDR3 is 14 residues long. Germline lookup yields CDR1 SEHNR and CDR2 FQNEAQ (reference sequence). V shed 0 bases and J shed 9 bases, with 12 bases lying between them. This CDR3 is CASSLALGYGEQFF. The CDR3, as DNA: TGTGCCAGCAGCTTAGCGCTAGGATATGGTGAGCAGTTCTTC.

V is TRBV5-6 and J is TRBJ2-3; 7 bases line up with TRBD1. Trimming cost V 2 bases and J 0 bases; bases outside gene matches: 3. The CDR3 extends over 15 amino acids. CDR1 is SGHDT and CDR2 is YYEEEE in the germline V gene. The CDR3 is CASSFGQASTDTQYF. In DNA form, the CDR3 reads TGTGCCAGCAGCTTCGGACAGGCTAGCACAGATACGCAGTATTTT.

The V call is TRBV19, the J call TRBJ1-2; D remains ambiguous. The V end lost 3 bases, the J end lost 4 bases, and 12 bases lay between the germline ends. This CDR3 has 14 residues. Germline CDR1 LNHDA, CDR2 SQIVND (reference sequence). CDR3 bases: TGTGCCAGTAGTATCTTCGGGAAGGGCTATGGCTACACCTTC. This translates into CASSIFGKGYGYTF.

The chain has TRBV6-5 and TRBJ1-1; the D gene is possibly TRBD1 (5 bases). There are 13 residues in the CDR3. Trimming took off 2 bases at V and 4 bases at J, with 8 bases between the two ends. Germline V gene data show CDR1 as MNHEY and CDR2 as SVGAGI. The CDR3: CASSYDGGTEAFF. CDR3 coding DNA: TGTGCCAGCAGTTACGACGGGGGCACTGAAGCTTTCTTT.

This chain joins TRBV19 and TRBJ2-2, with D perhaps given as TRBD1 or TRBD2 (5 bases each). Germline V gives CDR1 LNHDA, CDR2 SQIVND (reference sequence). V was trimmed by 5 bases and J by 1 base, leaving 14 bases between them. The CDR3 has 16 residues. The CDR3 here is CASSPTLGENTGELFF. The CDR3 DNA follows: TGTGCCAGTAGTCCCACCCTGGGGGAGAACACCGGGGAGCTGTTTTTT.

The V call is TRBV7-2, the J call TRBJ1-5; no clear D. V gave up 2 bases and J gave up 4 bases, with 6 bases separating them. Germline CDR1 reads SGHTA; CDR2 reads FQGNSA. The CDR3 is 13 amino acids. CDR3 sequence: CASSLNFNQPQHF. The CDR3 nucleotides are TGTGCCAGCAGCTTAAATTTTAATCAGCCCCAGCATTTT.

The chain carries TRBV28 and TRBJ2-2; D is ambiguous. Trimming removed 5 bases at V and 3 bases at J, with 13 bases between. CDR3 length: 15 residues. In germline, CDR1 is MDHEN, CDR2 SYDVKM. The CDR3 sequence: CASSPAERYTGELFF. CDR3 nucleotide sequence: TGTGCCAGCAGTCCGGCGGAGAGATACACCGGGGAGCTGTTTTTT.

The V call is TRBV28, the J call TRBJ1-6; 9 bases line up with TRBD1. The junction had 12 bases not matched to a gene; V was cut back by 5 bases and J by 7 bases. CDR3 length: 17 residues. Looked up from germline, CDR1 is MDHEN and CDR2 is SYDVKM. This CDR3 reads CASSPRRGDRENSPLHF. The CDR3 DNA follows: TGTGCCAGCAGTCCAAGGCGCGGGGACAGGGAGAATTCACCCCTCCACTTT.